This TCR beta chain appears in the sequencing data of a study of cytomegalovirus exposure and HLA in healthy donors. Details on this clone: What it binds is unknown.

Primers for the PCR totalled 60 Vbeta and 13 Jbeta. Data came from immunoSEQ multiplex PCR; TCRdb stores just in-frame clones and leaves some out. The repertoire includes around 220,000 clones, roughly 75% of them detected once, and under 2% sits in the top ten. The study, taken as a whole, reports: A few chains linked to CMV were shown in vitro to be specific for CMV antigens. TCR beta sequences reportedly predicted most subjects' HLA-A and HLA-B alleles accurately. Among TCR beta chains, those listed as cytomegalovirus-associated numbered over 150.

Looked up from germline, CDR1 is MNHNS and CDR2 is SASEGT. Trimming removed 4 bases from V and 3 bases from J; junction bases left unmatched: 5. The CDR3 loop spans 14 amino acids. The V gene is TRBV6-1, the J gene TRBJ1-2, with 7 bases identical to TRBD1. The clonotype comes from a woman aged 30 to 39 in good health and CMV-seronegative. The sample taken for sequencing was PBMCs. DNA for the CDR3: TGTGCCAGCAGTGGCGACAGGGTTGACTATGGCTACACCTTC. Its translation is CASSGDRVDYGYTF.